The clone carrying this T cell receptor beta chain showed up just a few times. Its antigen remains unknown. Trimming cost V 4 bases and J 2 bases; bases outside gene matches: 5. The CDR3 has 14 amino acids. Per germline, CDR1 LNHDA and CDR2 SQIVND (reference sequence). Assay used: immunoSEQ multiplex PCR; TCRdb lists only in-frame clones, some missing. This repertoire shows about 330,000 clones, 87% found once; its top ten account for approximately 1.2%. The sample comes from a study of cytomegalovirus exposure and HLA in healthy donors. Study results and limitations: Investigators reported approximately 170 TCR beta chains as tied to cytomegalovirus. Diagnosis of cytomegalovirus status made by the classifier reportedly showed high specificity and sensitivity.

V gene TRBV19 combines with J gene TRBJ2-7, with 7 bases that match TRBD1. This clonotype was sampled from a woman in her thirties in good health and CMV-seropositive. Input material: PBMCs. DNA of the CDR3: TGTGCCAGTAGTAACAGGGGAACCACCTACGAGCAGTACTTC. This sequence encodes CASSNRGTTYEQYF.